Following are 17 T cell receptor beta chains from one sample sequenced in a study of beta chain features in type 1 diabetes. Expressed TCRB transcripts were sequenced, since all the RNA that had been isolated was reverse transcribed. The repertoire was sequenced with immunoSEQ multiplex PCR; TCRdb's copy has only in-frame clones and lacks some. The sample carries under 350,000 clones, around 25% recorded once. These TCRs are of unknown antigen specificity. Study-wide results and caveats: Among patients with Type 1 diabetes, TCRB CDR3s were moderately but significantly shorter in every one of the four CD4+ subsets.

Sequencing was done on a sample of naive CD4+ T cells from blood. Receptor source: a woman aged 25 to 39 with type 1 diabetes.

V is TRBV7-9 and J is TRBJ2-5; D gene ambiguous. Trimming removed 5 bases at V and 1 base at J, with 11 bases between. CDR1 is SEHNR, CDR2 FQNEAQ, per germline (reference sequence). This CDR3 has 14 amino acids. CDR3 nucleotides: TGTGCCAGCAGCCGTAAGACTGTCCAAGAGACCCAGTACTTC. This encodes CASSRKTVQETQYF.

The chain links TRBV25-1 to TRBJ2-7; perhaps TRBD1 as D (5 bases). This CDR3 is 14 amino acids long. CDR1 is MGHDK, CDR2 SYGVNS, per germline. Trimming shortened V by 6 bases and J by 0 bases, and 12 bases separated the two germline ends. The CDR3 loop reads CASSVTVDSYEQYF. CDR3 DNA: TGTGCCAGCAGCGTGACAGTTGACTCCTACGAGCAGTACTTC.

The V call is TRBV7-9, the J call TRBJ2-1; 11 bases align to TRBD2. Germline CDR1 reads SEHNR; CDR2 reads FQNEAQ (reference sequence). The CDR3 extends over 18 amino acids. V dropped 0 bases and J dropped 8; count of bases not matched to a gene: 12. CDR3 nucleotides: TGTGCCAGCAGCTTAGCTTCCGGGACTAGCGGAGGTGGGTATGAGCAGTTCTTC. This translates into CASSLASGTSGGGYEQFF.

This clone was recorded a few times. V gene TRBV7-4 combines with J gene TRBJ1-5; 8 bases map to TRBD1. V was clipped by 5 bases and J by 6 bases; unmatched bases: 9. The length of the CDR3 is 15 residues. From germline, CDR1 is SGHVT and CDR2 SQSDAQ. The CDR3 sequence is CASSLDRGPGQPQHF. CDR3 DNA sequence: TGTGCCAGCAGCCTAGACAGGGGTCCGGGTCAGCCCCAGCATTTT.

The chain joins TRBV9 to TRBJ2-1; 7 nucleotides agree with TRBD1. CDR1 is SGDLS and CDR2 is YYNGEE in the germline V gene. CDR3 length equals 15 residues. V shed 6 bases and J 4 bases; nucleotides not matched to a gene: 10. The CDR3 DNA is TGTGCCAGCACCAAAACAGGGGACCTTTACAATGAGCAGTTCTTC. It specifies CASTKTGDLYNEQFF.

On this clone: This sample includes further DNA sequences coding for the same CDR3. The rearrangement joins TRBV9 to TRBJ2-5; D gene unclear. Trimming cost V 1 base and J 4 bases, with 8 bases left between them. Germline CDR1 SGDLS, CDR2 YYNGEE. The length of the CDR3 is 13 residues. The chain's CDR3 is CASSVRQGETQYF. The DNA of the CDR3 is TGTGCCAGCAGCGTAAGACAAGGAGAGACCCAGTACTTC. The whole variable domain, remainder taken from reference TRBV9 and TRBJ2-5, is DSGVTQTPKHLITATGQRVTLRCSPRSGDLSVYWYQQSLDQGLQFLIQYYNGEERAKGNILERFSAQQFPDLHSELNLSSLELGDSALYFCASSVRQGETQYFGPGTRLLVL.

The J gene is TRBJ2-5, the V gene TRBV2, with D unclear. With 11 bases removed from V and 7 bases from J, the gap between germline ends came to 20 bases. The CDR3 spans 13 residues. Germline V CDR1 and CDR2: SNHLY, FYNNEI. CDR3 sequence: CAAGSNQPGTQYF. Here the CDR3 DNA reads TGTGCCGCCGGCTCGAACCAGCCGGGGACCCAGTACTTC.

As DNA, the CDR3 is TGTGCCAGCTCAAGAGCGGGGCCTGAAGCTTTCTTT. As protein: CASSRAGPEAFF. The chain is built from TRBV18 and TRBJ1-1; a weak D match, TRBD1 (5 bases). The germline V gene has CDR1 KGHSH and CDR2 LQKENI. The CDR3 covers 12 residues. V shed 5 bases and J shed 6 bases, with 10 bases lying between them. Supplemented by reference TRBV18 and TRBJ1-1, the full variable domain reads NAGVMQNPRHLVRRRGQEARLRCSPMKGHSHVYWYRQLPEEGLKFMVYLQKENIIDESGMPKERFSAEFPKEGPSILRIQQVVRGDSAAYFCASSRAGPEAFFGQGTRLTVV.

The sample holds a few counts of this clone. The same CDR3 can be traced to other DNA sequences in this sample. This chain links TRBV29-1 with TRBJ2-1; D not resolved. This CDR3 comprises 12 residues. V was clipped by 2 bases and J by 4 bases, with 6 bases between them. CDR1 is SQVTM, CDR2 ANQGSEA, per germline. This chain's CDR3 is CSVERRYNEQFF. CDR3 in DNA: TGCAGCGTTGAAAGGCGGTACAATGAGCAGTTCTTC.

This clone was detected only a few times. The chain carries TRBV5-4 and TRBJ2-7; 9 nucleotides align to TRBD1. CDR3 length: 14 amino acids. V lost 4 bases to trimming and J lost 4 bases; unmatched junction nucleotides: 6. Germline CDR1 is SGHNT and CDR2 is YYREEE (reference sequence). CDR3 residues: CASSRTGGRYEQYF. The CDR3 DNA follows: TGTGCCAGCAGCCGAACAGGGGGCAGGTACGAGCAGTACTTC.

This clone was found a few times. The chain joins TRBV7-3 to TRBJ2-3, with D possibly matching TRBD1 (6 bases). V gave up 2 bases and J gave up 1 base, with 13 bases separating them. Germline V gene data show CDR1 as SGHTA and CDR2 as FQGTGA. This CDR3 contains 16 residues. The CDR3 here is CASSLQSEGGTDTQYF. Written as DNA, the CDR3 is TGTGCCAGCAGCTTACAGAGCGAGGGGGGCACAGATACGCAGTATTTT.

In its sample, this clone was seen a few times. The CDR3 nucleotides are TGTGCCAGCTCACCATTGGGCTCCGGTGAGCAGTTCTTC. Translated: CASSPLGSGEQFF. This chain connects TRBV18 to TRBJ2-1; D uncertain. The CDR3 is made up of 13 amino acids. Trimming took off 2 bases at V and 9 bases at J, with 11 bases between the two ends. The germline V gene has CDR1 KGHSH and CDR2 LQKENI.

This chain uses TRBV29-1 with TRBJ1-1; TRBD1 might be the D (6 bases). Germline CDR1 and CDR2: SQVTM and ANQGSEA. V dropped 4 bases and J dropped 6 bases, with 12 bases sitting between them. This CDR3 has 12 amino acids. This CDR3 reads CSVVTQGPEAFF. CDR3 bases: TGCAGCGTTGTGACGCAGGGGCCTGAAGCTTTCTTT.

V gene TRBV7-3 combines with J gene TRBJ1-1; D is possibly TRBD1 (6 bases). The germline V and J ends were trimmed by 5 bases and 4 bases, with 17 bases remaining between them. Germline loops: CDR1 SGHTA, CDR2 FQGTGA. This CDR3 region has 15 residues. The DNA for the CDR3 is TGTGCCAGCAGCCTTTCCCTCGACAGGAGCACTGAAGCTTTCTTT. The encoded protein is CASSLSLDRSTEAFF.

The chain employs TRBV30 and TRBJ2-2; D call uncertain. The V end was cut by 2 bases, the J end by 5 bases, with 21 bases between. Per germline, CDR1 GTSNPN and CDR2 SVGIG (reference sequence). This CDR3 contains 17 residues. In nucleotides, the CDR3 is TGTGCCTGGAGTCGAGAGTACGGCAGCCGCGGTACCGGGGAGCTGTTTTTT. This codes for CAWSREYGSRGTGELFF. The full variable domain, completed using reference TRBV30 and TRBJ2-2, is SQTIHQWPATLVQPVGSPLSLECTVEGTSNPNLYWYRQAAGRGLQLLFYSVGIGQISSEVPQNLSASRPQDRQFILSSKKLLLSDSGFYLCAWSREYGSRGTGELFFGEGSRLTVL.

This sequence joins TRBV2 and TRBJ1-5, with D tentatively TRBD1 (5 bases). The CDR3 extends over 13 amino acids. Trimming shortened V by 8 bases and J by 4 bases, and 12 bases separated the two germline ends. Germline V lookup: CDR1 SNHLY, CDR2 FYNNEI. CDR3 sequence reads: CASHRDFNQPQHF. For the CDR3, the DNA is TGTGCCAGCCACCGGGACTTTAATCAGCCCCAGCATTTT.

CDR3 sequence reads: CSGRVAGGPDSGELFF. DNA of the CDR3: TGCAGCGGCCGGGTAGCGGGAGGGCCTGATTCCGGGGAGCTGTTTTTT. The J gene is TRBJ2-2, the V gene TRBV29-1; 11 bases fit TRBD2. The CDR3 has 16 amino acids. The junction had 13 bases not matched to a gene; V was cut back by 7 bases and J by 6 bases. From germline, CDR1 is SQVTM and CDR2 ANQGSEA.